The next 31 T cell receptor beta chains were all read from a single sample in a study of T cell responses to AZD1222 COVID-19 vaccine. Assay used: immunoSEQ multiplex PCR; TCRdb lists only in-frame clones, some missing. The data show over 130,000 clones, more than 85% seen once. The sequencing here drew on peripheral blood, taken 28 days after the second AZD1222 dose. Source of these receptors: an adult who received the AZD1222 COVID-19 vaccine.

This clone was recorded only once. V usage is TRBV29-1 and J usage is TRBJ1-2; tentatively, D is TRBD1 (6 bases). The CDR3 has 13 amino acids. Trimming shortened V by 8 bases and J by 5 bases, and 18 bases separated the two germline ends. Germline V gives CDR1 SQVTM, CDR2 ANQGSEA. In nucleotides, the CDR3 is TGCAGCATTTCGCCAGGGGATAGGTATGGCTACACCTTC. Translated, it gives CSISPGDRYGYTF.

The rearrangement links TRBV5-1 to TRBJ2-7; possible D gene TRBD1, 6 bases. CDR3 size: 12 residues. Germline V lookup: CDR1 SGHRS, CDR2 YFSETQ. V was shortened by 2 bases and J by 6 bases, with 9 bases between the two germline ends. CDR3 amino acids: CASSLTTGEQYF. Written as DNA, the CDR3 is TGCGCCAGCAGCTTAACGACAGGCGAGCAGTACTTC.

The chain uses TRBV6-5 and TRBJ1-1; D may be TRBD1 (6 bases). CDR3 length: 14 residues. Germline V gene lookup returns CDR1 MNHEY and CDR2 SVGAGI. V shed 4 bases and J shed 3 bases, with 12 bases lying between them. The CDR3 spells CASSLGHPYTEAFF. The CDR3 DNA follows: TGTGCCAGCAGTTTGGGACATCCATACACTGAAGCTTTCTTT.

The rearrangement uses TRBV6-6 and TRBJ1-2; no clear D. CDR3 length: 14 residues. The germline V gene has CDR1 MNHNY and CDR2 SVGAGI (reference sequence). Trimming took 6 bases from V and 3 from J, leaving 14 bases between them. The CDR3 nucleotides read TGTGCCAGCAGCGACCGGGCCTACCACTATGGCTACACCTTC. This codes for CASSDRAYHYGYTF.

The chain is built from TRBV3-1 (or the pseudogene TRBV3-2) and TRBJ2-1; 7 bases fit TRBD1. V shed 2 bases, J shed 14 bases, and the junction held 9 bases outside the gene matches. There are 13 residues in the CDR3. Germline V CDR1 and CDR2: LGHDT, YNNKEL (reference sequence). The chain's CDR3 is CASSQSTGTKEFF. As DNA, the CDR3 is TGTGCCAGCAGCCAATCGACAGGGACCAAGGAGTTCTTC.

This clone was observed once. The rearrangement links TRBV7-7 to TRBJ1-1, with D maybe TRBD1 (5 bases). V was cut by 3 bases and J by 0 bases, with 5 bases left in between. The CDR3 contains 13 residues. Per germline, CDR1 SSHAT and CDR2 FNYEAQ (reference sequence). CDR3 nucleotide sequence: TGTGCCAGCAGCTTGACAGTGAACACTGAAGCTTTCTTT. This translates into CASSLTVNTEAFF.

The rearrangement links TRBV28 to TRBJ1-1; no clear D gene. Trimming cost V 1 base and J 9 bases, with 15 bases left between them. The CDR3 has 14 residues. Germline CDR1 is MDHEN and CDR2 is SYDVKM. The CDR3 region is CASSLFSSGRQAFF. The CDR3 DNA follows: TGTGCCAGCAGTTTATTCAGTTCCGGCAGGCAAGCTTTCTTT.

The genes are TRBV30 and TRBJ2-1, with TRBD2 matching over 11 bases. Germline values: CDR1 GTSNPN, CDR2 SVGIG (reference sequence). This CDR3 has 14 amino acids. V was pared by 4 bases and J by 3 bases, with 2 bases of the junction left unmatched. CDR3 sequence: CAWTLAGGYNEQFF. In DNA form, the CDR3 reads TGTGCCTGGACTCTAGCGGGGGGCTACAATGAGCAGTTCTTC.

This chain's CDR3 is CASRDGFDQPQHF. The CDR3 DNA reads TGTGCCAGTAGGGATGGATTTGATCAGCCCCAGCATTTT. The chain uses TRBV19 and TRBJ1-5; D is unresolved. In germline, CDR1 is LNHDA, CDR2 SQIVND (reference sequence). Trimming took 6 bases from V and 5 from J, leaving 11 bases between them. This CDR3 spans 13 amino acids.

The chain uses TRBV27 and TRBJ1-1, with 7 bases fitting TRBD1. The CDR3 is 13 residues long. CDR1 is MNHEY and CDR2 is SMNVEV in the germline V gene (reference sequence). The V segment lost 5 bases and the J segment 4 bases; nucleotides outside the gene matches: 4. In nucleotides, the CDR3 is TGTGCCAGCAGTGACAGGGTGAGCACTGAAGCTTTCTTT. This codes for CASSDRVSTEAFF.

CDR3 residues: CASSPRGDYGYTF. The CDR3 DNA sequence: TGTGCCAGCAGCCCCCGGGGGGACTATGGCTACACCTTC. The V call is TRBV9, the J call TRBJ1-2; tentative D call: TRBD1 (5 bases). Trimming shortened V by 4 bases and J by 3 bases, and 10 bases separated the two germline ends. CDR3 size: 13 residues. CDR1 and CDR2 (germline): SGDLS, YYNGEE.

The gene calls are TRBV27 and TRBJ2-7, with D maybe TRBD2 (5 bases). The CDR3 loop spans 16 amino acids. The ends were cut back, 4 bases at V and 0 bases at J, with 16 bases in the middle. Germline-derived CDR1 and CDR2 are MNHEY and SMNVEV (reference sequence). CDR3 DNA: TGTGCCAGCAGTTCCCCGGGGAGCGGAAGCTCCTACGAGCAGTACTTC. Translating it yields CASSSPGSGSSYEQYF.

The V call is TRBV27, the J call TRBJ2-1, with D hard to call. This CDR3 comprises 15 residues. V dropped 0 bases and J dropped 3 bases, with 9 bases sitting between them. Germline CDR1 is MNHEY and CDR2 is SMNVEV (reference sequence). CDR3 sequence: CASSLSGQVYNEQFF. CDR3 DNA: TGTGCCAGCAGTTTATCGGGCCAGGTCTACAATGAGCAGTTCTTC.

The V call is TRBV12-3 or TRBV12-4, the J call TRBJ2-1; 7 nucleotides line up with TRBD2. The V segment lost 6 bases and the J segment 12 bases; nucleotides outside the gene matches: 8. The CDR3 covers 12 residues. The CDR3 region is CASRVNGLVQFF. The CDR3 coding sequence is TGTGCCAGCAGAGTGAATGGACTAGTGCAGTTCTTC.

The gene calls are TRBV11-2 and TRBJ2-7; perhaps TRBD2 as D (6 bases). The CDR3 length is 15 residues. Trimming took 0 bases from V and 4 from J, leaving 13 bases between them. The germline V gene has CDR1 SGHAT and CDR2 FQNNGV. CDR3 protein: CASSLEGGRGYEQYF. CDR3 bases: TGTGCCAGCAGCTTAGAAGGAGGGAGAGGGTACGAGCAGTACTTC. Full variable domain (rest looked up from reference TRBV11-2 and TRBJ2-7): EAGVAQSPRYKIIEKRQSVAFWCNPISGHATLYWYQQILGQGPKLLIQFQNNGVVDDSQLPKDRFSAERLKGVDSTLKIQPAKLEDSAVYLCASSLEGGRGYEQYFGPGTRLTVT.

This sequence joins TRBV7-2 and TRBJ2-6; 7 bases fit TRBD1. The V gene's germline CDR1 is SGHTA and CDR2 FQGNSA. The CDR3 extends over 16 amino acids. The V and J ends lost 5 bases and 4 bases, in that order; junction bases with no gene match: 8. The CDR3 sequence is CASSAQTGTGANVLTF. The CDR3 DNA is TGTGCCAGCAGCGCCCAGACAGGGACCGGGGCCAACGTCCTGACTTTC.

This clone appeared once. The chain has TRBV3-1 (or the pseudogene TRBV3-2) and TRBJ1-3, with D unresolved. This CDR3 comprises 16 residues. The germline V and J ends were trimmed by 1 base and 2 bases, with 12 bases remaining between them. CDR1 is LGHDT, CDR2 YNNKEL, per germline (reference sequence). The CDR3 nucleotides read TGTGCCAGCAGCCAAGTCGGGGTGGCTACTGGAAACACCATATATTTT. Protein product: CASSQVGVATGNTIYF.

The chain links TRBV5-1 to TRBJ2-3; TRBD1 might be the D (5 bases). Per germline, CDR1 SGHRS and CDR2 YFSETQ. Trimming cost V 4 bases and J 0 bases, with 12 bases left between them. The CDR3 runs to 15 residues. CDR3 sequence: CASSLQRQSTDTQYF. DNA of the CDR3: TGCGCCAGCAGCCTACAGCGACAGAGCACAGATACGCAGTATTTT.

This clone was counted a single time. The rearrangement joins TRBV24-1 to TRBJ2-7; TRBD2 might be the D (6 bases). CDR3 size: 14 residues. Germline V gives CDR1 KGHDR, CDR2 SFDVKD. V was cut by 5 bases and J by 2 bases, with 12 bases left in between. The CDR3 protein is CATSALEGTYEQYF. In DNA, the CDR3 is TGTGCCACCAGTGCCTTGGAGGGGACCTACGAGCAGTACTTC.

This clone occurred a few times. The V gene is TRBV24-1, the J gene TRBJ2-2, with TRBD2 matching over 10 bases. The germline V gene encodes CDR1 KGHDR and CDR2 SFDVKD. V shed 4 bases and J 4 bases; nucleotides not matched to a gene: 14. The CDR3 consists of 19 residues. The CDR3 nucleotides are TGTGCCACCAGTGAATCGGGGACTAGCGTAGCTCGCAGCACCGGGGAGCTGTTTTTT. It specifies CATSESGTSVARSTGELFF.

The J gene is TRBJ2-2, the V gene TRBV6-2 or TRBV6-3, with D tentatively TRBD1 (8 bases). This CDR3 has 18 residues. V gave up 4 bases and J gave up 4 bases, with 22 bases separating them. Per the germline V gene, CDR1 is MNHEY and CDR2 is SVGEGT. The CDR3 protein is CASSSQGAGVRGTGELFF. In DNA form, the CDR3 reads TGTGCCAGCAGTTCCCAGGGGGCGGGGGTACGTGGCACCGGGGAGCTGTTTTTT.

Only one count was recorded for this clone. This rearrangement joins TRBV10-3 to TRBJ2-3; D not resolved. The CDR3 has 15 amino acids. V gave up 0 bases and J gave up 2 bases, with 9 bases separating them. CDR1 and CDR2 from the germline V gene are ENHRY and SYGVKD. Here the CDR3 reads CAISESMTFTDTQYF. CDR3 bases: TGTGCCATCAGTGAGTCTATGACATTCACAGATACGCAGTATTTT.

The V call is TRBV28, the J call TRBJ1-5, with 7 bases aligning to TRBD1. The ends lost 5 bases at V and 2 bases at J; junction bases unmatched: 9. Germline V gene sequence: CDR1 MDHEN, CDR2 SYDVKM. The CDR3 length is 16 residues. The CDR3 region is CASSPSTGRGNQPQHF. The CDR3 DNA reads TGTGCCAGCAGTCCTTCGACAGGGAGGGGCAATCAGCCCCAGCATTTT.

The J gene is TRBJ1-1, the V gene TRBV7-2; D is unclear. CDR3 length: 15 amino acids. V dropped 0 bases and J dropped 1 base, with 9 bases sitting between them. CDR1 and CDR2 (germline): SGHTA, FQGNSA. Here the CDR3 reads CASSLALLGNTEAFF. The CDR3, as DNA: TGTGCCAGCAGCTTAGCGCTGTTGGGGAACACTGAAGCTTTCTTT. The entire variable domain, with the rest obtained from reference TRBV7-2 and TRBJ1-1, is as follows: GAGVSQSPSNKVTEKGKDVELRCDPISGHTALYWYRQSLGQGLEFLIYFQGNSAPDKSGLPSDRFSAERTGGSVSTLTIQRTQQEDSAVYLCASSLALLGNTEAFFGQGTRLTVV.

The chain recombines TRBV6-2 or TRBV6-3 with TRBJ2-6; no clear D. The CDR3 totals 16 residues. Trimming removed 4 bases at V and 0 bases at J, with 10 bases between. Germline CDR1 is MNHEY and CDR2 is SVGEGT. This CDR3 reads CASSSVESSGANVLTF. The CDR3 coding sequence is TGTGCCAGCAGTTCGGTCGAAAGCTCTGGGGCCAACGTCCTGACTTTC.

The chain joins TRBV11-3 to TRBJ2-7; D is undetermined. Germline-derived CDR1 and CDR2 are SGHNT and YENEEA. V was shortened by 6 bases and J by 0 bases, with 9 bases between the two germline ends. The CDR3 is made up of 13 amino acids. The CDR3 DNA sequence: TGTGCCAGCAGTCAGGACCTCTCCTACGAGCAGTACTTC. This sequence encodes CASSQDLSYEQYF.

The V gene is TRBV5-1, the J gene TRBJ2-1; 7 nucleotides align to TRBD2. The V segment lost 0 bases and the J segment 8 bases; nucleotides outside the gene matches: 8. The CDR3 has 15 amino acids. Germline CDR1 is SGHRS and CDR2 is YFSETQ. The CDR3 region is CASSLAGGRGHEQFF. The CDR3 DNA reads TGCGCCAGCAGCTTGGCGGGCGGGAGAGGTCATGAGCAGTTCTTC.

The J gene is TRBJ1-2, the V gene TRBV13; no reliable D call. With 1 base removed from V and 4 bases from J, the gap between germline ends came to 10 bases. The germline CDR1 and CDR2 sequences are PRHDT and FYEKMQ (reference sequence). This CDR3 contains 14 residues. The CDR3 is CASSLAGRVYGYTF. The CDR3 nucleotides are TGTGCCAGCAGCTTAGCTGGGAGGGTCTATGGCTACACCTTC.

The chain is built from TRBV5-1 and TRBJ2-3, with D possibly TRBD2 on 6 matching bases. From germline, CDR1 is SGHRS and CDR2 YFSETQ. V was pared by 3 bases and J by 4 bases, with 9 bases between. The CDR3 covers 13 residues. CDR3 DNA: TGCGCCAGCAGCTCGGGGGAGTCAGATACGCAGTATTTT. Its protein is CASSSGESDTQYF.

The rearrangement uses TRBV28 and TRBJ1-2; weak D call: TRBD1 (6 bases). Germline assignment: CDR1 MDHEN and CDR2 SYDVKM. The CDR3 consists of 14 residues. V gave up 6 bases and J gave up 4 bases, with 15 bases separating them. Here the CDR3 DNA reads TGTGCCAGCAGGTACCCGTCAGGGGCCTATGGCTACACCTTC. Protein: CASRYPSGAYGYTF.

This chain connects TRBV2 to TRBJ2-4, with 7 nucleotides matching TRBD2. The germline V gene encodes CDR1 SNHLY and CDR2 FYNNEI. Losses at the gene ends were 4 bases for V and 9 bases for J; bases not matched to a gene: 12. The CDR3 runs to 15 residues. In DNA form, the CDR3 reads TGTGCCAGCAGTGCGGTGGCGGGGCCGGGGGGCATTCAGTACTTC. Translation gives CASSAVAGPGGIQYF.